Each of the 13 T cell receptor beta chains below was sequenced from the same sample in a study of T-cell memory formation after mild COVID-19. In TCRdb, the 5' RACE reads were re-called with MiXCR into one record per CDR3 protein. The sample contains some 350,000 distinct CDR3 sequences, 10% to 15% of which appear only once. The sample consisted of PBMCs or a T cell subset sorted from them (not recorded which). Receptors originate from a man aged 18 to 29 who had mild COVID-19 (a few samples of this study predate the infection). Cell type and time point are not known.

Only a few counts were recorded for this clonotype. The chain has TRBV6-2 or TRBV6-3 and TRBJ2-7; 9 bases are a match to TRBD1. CDR1 and CDR2 from the germline V gene are MNHEY and SVGEGT. Unmatched junction bases numbered 4, after V lost 7 bases and J lost 6 bases. The CDR3 sequence is 12 residues long. This CDR3 is CASKTGGIEQYF. The CDR3 DNA reads TGTGCCAGCAAAACAGGGGGCATCGAGCAGTACTTC.

In its sample, this clonotype was seen a few times. The chain employs TRBV18 and TRBJ1-2, with TRBD1 matching 8 bases. This CDR3 has 15 amino acids. With 3 bases clipped from V and 8 bases from J, the junction kept 11 bases outside the gene matches. Germline values: CDR1 KGHSH, CDR2 LQKENI. DNA of the CDR3: TGTGCCAGCTCACCCCAGGACAGGGATTATGGAGGCTACACCTTC. This codes for CASSPQDRDYGGYTF.

V gene TRBV12-3 or TRBV12-4 combines with J gene TRBJ2-3; 7 bases align to TRBD1. Germline trimming cut 4 bases from V and 3 bases from J; bases unmatched to any gene: 10. This CDR3 region has 16 residues. CDR3 DNA sequence: TGTGCCAGCAGTTCCCGACAGGGTAAATTGACAGATACGCAGTATTTT. Translated, it gives CASSSRQGKLTDTQYF.

The rearrangement links TRBV6-1 to TRBJ2-1, with 10 bases identical to TRBD1. Germline CDR1 is MNHNS and CDR2 is SASEGT. The CDR3 sequence is 14 residues long. V shed 1 base, J shed 6 bases, and the junction held 0 bases outside the gene matches. This CDR3 is CASSEGTGGNEQFF. Written as DNA, the CDR3 is TGTGCCAGCAGTGAAGGGACAGGGGGCAATGAGCAGTTCTTC.

Many counts were recorded for this clonotype. The gene calls are TRBV20-1 and TRBJ2-1; D is possibly TRBD1 or TRBD2 (5 bases each). V lost 1 base to trimming and J lost 0 bases, with 16 bases between them. The germline V gene encodes CDR1 DFQATT and CDR2 SNEGSKA (reference sequence). This CDR3 region has 17 residues. CDR3 nucleotides: TGCAGTGCTAGAGGGAGGTTCCAGGGTAGCTCCTACAATGAGCAGTTCTTC. It translates to CSARGRFQGSSYNEQFF.

This clonotype has ten or more counts. The rearrangement links TRBV5-1 to TRBJ1-6; no firm D call. V was trimmed by 0 bases and J by 8 bases, leaving 9 bases between them. Per germline, CDR1 SGHRS and CDR2 YFSETQ. This CDR3 is built from 14 residues. CDR3: CASSLGTRDSPLHF. CDR3 coding DNA: TGCGCCAGCAGCTTGGGAACCCGGGATTCACCCCTCCACTTT.

V and J are TRBV7-8 and TRBJ2-7; D ambiguous. This CDR3 has 11 amino acids. V shed 3 bases and J shed 5 bases, with 5 bases lying between them. CDR1 SGHVS and CDR2 FQNEAQ come from the germline V gene. The CDR3 nucleotides are TGTGCCAGCAGCTTGGCAAACGAGCAGTACGTC. This translates into CASSLANEQYV.

The rearrangement joins TRBV29-1 to TRBJ2-7; no definite D call. The CDR3 consists of 11 residues. Germline CDR1 is SQVTM and CDR2 is ANQGSEA. The germline V and J ends were trimmed by 3 bases and 9 bases, with 12 bases remaining between them. CDR3: CSVDELRGQYF. The CDR3 nucleotides are TGCAGCGTTGATGAGTTAAGAGGGCAGTACTTC.

The genes are TRBV28 and TRBJ1-1; unclear D gene. With 2 bases removed from V and 5 bases from J, the gap between germline ends came to 12 bases. CDR3 size: 14 residues. The germline CDR1 and CDR2 sequences are MDHEN and SYDVKM. The chain's CDR3 is CASSLGTAWTEAFF. As DNA, the CDR3 is TGTGCCAGCAGTTTAGGCACGGCTTGGACTGAAGCTTTCTTT.

This clonotype was observed at least ten times. This chain connects TRBV20-1 to TRBJ2-2; 10 bases are shared with TRBD2. The CDR3 covers 15 residues. Germline V gene lookup returns CDR1 DFQATT and CDR2 SNEGSKA (reference sequence). J was trimmed by 6 bases and V by 5 bases; bases with no gene match: 9. CDR3 residues: CSAPSLAGLPGELFF. DNA of the CDR3: TGCAGTGCTCCCTCACTAGCGGGGCTACCCGGGGAGCTGTTTTTT.

This clonotype was recorded a few times. The chain is built from TRBV20-1 and TRBJ1-1; D not certain. This CDR3 contains 13 residues. Germline V CDR1 and CDR2: DFQATT, SNEGSKA (reference sequence). With 3 bases removed from V and 1 base from J, the gap between germline ends came to 9 bases. The CDR3 reads CSASADTNTEAFF. CDR3 in DNA: TGCAGTGCTAGTGCAGATACGAACACTGAAGCTTTCTTT.

V is TRBV5-1 and J is TRBJ1-3; D is undetermined. The V gene lost 0 bases and the J gene lost 4 bases, with 11 bases spanning the gap. Germline CDR1 SGHRS, CDR2 YFSETQ. This CDR3 region has 15 residues. CDR3 DNA: TGCGCCAGCAGCTTGGGAGGTTCTCCCGGAAACACCATATATTTT. Its protein product is CASSLGGSPGNTIYF.

The chain uses TRBV7-8 and TRBJ1-1, with D possibly matching TRBD1 (6 bases). There are 13 residues in the CDR3. The germline V gene encodes CDR1 SGHVS and CDR2 FQNEAQ. The V gene lost 8 bases and the J gene lost 5 bases, with 15 bases spanning the gap. The CDR3 DNA is TGTGCCAGCCTCCCCGGGGGCTGGACTGAAGCTTTCTTT. It is translated as CASLPGGWTEAFF.